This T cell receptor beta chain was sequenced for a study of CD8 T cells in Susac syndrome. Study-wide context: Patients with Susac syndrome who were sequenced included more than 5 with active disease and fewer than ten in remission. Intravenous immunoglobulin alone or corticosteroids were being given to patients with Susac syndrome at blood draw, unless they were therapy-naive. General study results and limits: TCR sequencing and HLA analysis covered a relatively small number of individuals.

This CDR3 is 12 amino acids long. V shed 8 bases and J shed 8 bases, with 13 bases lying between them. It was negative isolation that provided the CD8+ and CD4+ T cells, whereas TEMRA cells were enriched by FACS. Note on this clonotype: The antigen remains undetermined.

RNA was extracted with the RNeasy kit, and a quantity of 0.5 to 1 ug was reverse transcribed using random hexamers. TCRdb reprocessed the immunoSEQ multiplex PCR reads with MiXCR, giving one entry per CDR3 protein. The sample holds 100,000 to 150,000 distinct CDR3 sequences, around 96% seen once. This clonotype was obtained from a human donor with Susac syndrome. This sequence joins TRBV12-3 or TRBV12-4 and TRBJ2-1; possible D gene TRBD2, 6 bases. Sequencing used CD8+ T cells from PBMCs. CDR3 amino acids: CASATSSDEQFF. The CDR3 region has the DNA TGTGCCAGCGCGACTAGTTCGGATGAGCAGTTCTTC.